The next 30 T cell receptor beta chains were all read from a single sample in a study of early T cells in non-severe SARS-CoV-2 infection. TCRdb recomputed calls from the 5' RACE reads with MiXCR, one row per CDR3 protein. The sample consists of under 60,000 distinct CDR3 sequences, 6.5% to 9% of them appearing once. The sample was whole blood. These receptors all come from an adult who was a healthcare worker with PCR-confirmed SARS-CoV-2 infection or an uninfected control (not recorded which).

There are a few counts of this clonotype. V usage is TRBV20-1 and J usage is TRBJ1-5, with 8 bases aligning to TRBD1. From germline, CDR1 is DFQATT and CDR2 SNEGSKA (reference sequence). V dropped 1 base and J dropped 3; count of bases not matched to a gene: 5. There are 15 residues in the CDR3. The CDR3 sequence is CSARAGGFINQPQHF. CDR3 in DNA: TGCAGTGCTAGAGCAGGGGGCTTCATCAATCAGCCCCAGCATTTT.

The gene calls are TRBV30 and TRBJ1-2; maybe TRBD1 (5 bases). V was pared by 5 bases and J by 7 bases, with 14 bases between. The CDR3 is 12 residues long. Germline CDR1 GTSNPN, CDR2 SVGIG (reference sequence). CDR3 region: CAWEDWGPGYTF. In nucleotides, the CDR3 is TGTGCCTGGGAGGACTGGGGCCCTGGCTACACCTTC.

The V and J genes are TRBV7-2 and TRBJ1-2; no definite D call. The CDR3 is 13 residues long. V lost 5 bases and J 2 bases, leaving 9 bases between the germline ends. The germline V gene has CDR1 SGHTA and CDR2 FQGNSA. In nucleotides, the CDR3 is TGTGCCAGCAGCGTCGACAAGAACTATGGCTACACCTTC. Translation: CASSVDKNYGYTF.

This chain connects TRBV24-1 to TRBJ2-1; 7 positions agree with TRBD2. CDR1 and CDR2 from the germline V gene are KGHDR and SFDVKD. The CDR3 loop spans 15 amino acids. Unmatched junction bases numbered 8, after V lost 5 bases and J lost 5 bases. The CDR3 loop reads CATSVVREKNNEQFF. The CDR3 nucleotides are TGTGCCACCAGTGTGGTGCGGGAGAAGAACAATGAGCAGTTCTTC.

The rearrangement uses TRBV11-1 and TRBJ1-1, with D possibly matching TRBD1 (6 bases). V shed 5 bases and J shed 8 bases, with 18 bases lying between them. CDR1 is SGHAT and CDR2 is FQDESV in the germline V gene (reference sequence). This CDR3 has 14 residues. The CDR3 loop is CASSPTQGVSEAFF. The CDR3 nucleotides are TGTGCCAGCAGCCCGACACAGGGAGTCTCGGAAGCTTTCTTT.

The genes are TRBV20-1 and TRBJ2-1; 10 nucleotides agree with TRBD2. Trimming removed 6 bases from V and 1 base from J; junction bases left unmatched: 6. This CDR3 contains 15 residues. CDR1 DFQATT and CDR2 SNEGSKA come from the germline V gene (reference sequence). CDR3 region: CSANSGRGSYNEQFF. CDR3 in DNA: TGCAGTGCCAACAGCGGGAGGGGTTCCTACAATGAGCAGTTCTTC.

The V and J genes are TRBV25-1 and TRBJ1-6; TRBD1 might be the D (5 bases). The germline V gene encodes CDR1 MGHDK and CDR2 SYGVNS. Trimming left V 4 bases short and J 3 bases short, with 10 bases between. CDR3 size: 15 residues. CDR3 bases: TGTGCCAGCAGTGGAGGGGCTATCTATAATTCACCCCTCCACTTT. Protein sequence: CASSGGAIYNSPLHF.

This clonotype was seen many times. The chain joins TRBV29-1 to TRBJ2-5, with TRBD1 matching 10 bases. The CDR3 extends over 11 amino acids. Losses at the gene ends were 8 bases for V and 4 bases for J; bases not matched to a gene: 1. Germline V gene data show CDR1 as SQVTM and CDR2 as ANQGSEA. The CDR3 DNA reads as TGCAGCCGGACAGGGGGAGAGACCCAGTACTTC. Translated, it gives CSRTGGETQYF.

This sequence joins TRBV6-5 and TRBJ2-5; weak D call: TRBD2 (6 bases). The CDR3 runs 14 residues. With 2 bases removed from V and 5 bases from J, the gap between germline ends came to 12 bases. Germline CDR1 reads MNHEY; CDR2 reads SVGAGI. CDR3 amino acids: CASSYGTDGETQYF. The DNA for the CDR3 is TGTGCCAGCAGTTACGGGACTGACGGCGAGACCCAGTACTTC.

At least ten counts were recorded for this clonotype. This chain uses TRBV24-1 with TRBJ2-5; 7 nucleotides line up with TRBD1. The trim removed 9 bases at V and 2 bases at J, leaving 11 bases unmatched. The CDR3 loop spans 15 amino acids. Germline lookup yields CDR1 KGHDR and CDR2 SFDVKD. CDR3 in amino acids: CATGISGTAQETQYF. The DNA of the CDR3 is TGTGCCACCGGCATCTCCGGGACAGCACAAGAGACCCAGTACTTC.

This clonotype was counted many times. The chain employs TRBV7-8 and TRBJ2-3, with 7 nucleotides matching TRBD2. The V and J ends lost 4 bases and 3 bases, in that order; junction bases with no gene match: 7. CDR1 is SGHVS, CDR2 FQNEAQ, per germline. This CDR3 is built from 15 residues. In nucleotides, the CDR3 is TGTGCCAGCAGCTCCCTTGGCGGGAGTACAGATACGCAGTATTTT. This translates into CASSSLGGSTDTQYF. The full variable domain, completed using reference TRBV7-8 and TRBJ2-3, is GAGVSQSPRYKVAKRGQDVALRCDPISGHVSLFWYQQALGQGPEFLTYFQNEAQLDKSGLPSDRFFAERPEGSVSTLKIQRTQQEDSAVYLCASSSLGGSTDTQYFGPGTRLTVL.

The chain recombines TRBV28 with TRBJ1-2; D remains unclear. The germline CDR1 and CDR2 sequences are MDHEN and SYDVKM. The CDR3 consists of 14 residues. The V gene lost 2 bases and the J gene lost 8 bases, with 15 bases spanning the gap. In nucleotides, the CDR3 is TGTGCCAGCAGTTTAAGAGGGTGGACGGTAGGCTACACCTTC. This gives the protein CASSLRGWTVGYTF.

This clonotype was picked up a small number of times. This rearrangement joins TRBV5-1 to TRBJ1-1; D gene uncertain. This CDR3 spans 18 amino acids. Trimming pared 4 bases from V and 1 base from J, leaving 23 bases between. Germline V CDR1 and CDR2: SGHRS, YFSETQ. The CDR3 loop is CASSRGWYKDPENTEAFF. The CDR3, as DNA: TGCGCCAGCAGCCGTGGCTGGTACAAAGACCCTGAGAACACTGAAGCTTTCTTT.

The CDR3 nucleotides read TGCGCCAGCAGCCAAGCGGGGAGGTTGACCCCCACAGATACGCAGTATTTT. Protein sequence: CASSQAGRLTPTDTQYF. The rearrangement uses TRBV4-1 and TRBJ2-3; TRBD2 might be the D (6 bases). The V gene lost 1 base and the J gene lost 2 bases, with 16 bases spanning the gap. Germline V gives CDR1 MGHRA, CDR2 YSYEKL. CDR3 length: 17 residues.

The chain joins TRBV29-1 to TRBJ1-1; maybe TRBD1 (5 bases). The CDR3 length is 13 residues. V lost 1 base and J lost 1, with 7 bases in between. Germline V gives CDR1 SQVTM, CDR2 ANQGSEA. The CDR3 is CSVEGGGNTEAFF. The CDR3 nucleotides read TGCAGCGTTGAAGGGGGCGGGAACACTGAAGCTTTCTTT.

Ten or more counts support this clonotype. The gene calls are TRBV20-1 and TRBJ2-7, with 8 bases identical to TRBD1. After removal of 3 bases from V and 4 bases from J, the junction contained 14 bases not matched to a gene. CDR1 and CDR2 from the germline V gene are DFQATT and SNEGSKA (reference sequence). This CDR3 spans 16 amino acids. CDR3 amino acids: CSARDPGGPSGYEQYF. The CDR3 region has the DNA TGCAGTGCTAGGGATCCAGGGGGCCCCTCCGGGTACGAGCAGTACTTC.

This clonotype has a handful of counts. The V call is TRBV2, the J call TRBJ1-2, with D unclear. The germline V gene has CDR1 SNHLY and CDR2 FYNNEI. The length of the CDR3 is 14 residues. Trimming took 6 bases from V and 6 from J, leaving 17 bases between them. The CDR3 DNA sequence: TGTGCCAGCAGCCCGGGAGAGGGTTGGAATGGCTACACCTTC. Its protein product is CASSPGEGWNGYTF.

This clonotype was recorded a few times. V usage is TRBV7-2 and J usage is TRBJ2-1, with D unresolved. Trimming left V 5 bases short and J 4 bases short, with 6 bases between. The CDR3 runs to 12 residues. Germline loops: CDR1 SGHTA, CDR2 FQGNSA. CDR3 protein: CASSDRYNEQFF. The DNA for the CDR3 is TGTGCCAGCAGCGACCGTTACAATGAGCAGTTCTTC.

A word on this clonotype: A read error may explain this, as a much larger clone is one base away. The rearrangement links TRBV19 to TRBJ1-5, with D hard to call. In germline, CDR1 is LNHDA, CDR2 SQIVND (reference sequence). Deletions cut 3 bases from V and 4 bases from J, with 10 bases between. The CDR3 length is 14 residues. In DNA form, the CDR3 reads TGTGCCAGTAGTATGGCACCAGTGAATCAGCCCCAGCATTTT. As protein: CASSMAPVNQPQHF.

This clonotype was picked up a small number of times. The chain uses TRBV7-9 and TRBJ2-7; D ambiguous. The CDR3 totals 15 residues. Trimming left V 5 bases short and J 2 bases short, with 16 bases between. Germline CDR1 SEHNR, CDR2 FQNEAQ (reference sequence). CDR3 region: CASSPGPVYPYEQYF. CDR3 bases: TGTGCCAGCAGCCCCGGTCCTGTTTATCCCTACGAGCAGTACTTC.

This clonotype was seen ten or more times. J is TRBJ2-7 and V is TRBV29-1; D is ambiguous. Trimming took off 7 bases at V and 7 bases at J, with 17 bases between the two ends. In germline, CDR1 is SQVTM, CDR2 ANQGSEA. The CDR3 is made up of 12 amino acids. CDR3: CSAMVTPGEQYF. In DNA form, the CDR3 reads TGCAGCGCCATGGTTACCCCTGGGGAGCAGTACTTC.

This clonotype was observed at least ten times. The V and J genes are TRBV9 and TRBJ2-7, with D perhaps matching TRBD2 (7 bases). Germline CDR1 SGDLS, CDR2 YYNGEE. This CDR3 has 17 residues. The V end lost 4 bases, the J end lost 0 bases, and 20 bases lay between the germline ends. Written as DNA, the CDR3 is TGTGCCAGCAGCCTCCCATACGGGGGGCTAAGCTCCTACGAGCAGTACTTC. This translates into CASSLPYGGLSSYEQYF.

This clonotype was seen many times. J is TRBJ2-3 and V is TRBV9; 13 bases map to TRBD2. The CDR3 loop spans 17 amino acids. The trim removed 4 bases at V and 6 bases at J, leaving 11 bases unmatched. Germline values: CDR1 SGDLS, CDR2 YYNGEE. The DNA for the CDR3 is TGTGCCAGCAGCCCTCGCCCGGGACTAGCGGGGAAGGATACGCAGTATTTT. Translating gives CASSPRPGLAGKDTQYF.

The chain combines TRBV11-2 with TRBJ1-1; 7 bases fit TRBD1. V gave up 5 bases and J gave up 0 bases; unmatched junction bases: 9. Germline V CDR1 and CDR2: SGHAT, FQNNGV. The CDR3 runs to 16 residues. DNA of the CDR3: TGTGCCAGCAGCCTAGGGACAGTCGGGGTGAACACTGAAGCTTTCTTT. Translated, it gives CASSLGTVGVNTEAFF.

This clonotype was observed a few times. The chain uses TRBV6-5 and TRBJ1-4, with D maybe TRBD1 (5 bases). Trimming took off 0 bases at V and 10 bases at J, with 15 bases between the two ends. In germline, CDR1 is MNHEY, CDR2 SVGAGI. This CDR3 has 15 amino acids. DNA of the CDR3: TGTGCCAGCAGTTACTCTGGCAGGGTCGGTGCAAAACTGTTTTTT. Protein: CASSYSGRVGAKLFF.

This clonotype has more than one count but fewer than ten. This clone may be a read error of a much larger clone one base away. J is TRBJ2-7 and V is TRBV7-9; possibly TRBD1 for D (5 bases). V was pared by 3 bases and J by 3 bases, with 6 bases between. Per the germline V gene, CDR1 is SEHNR and CDR2 is FQNEAQ (reference sequence). CDR3 length: 12 amino acids. The CDR3 here is CASSFDSYEQYF. Here the CDR3 DNA reads TGTGCCAGCAGCTTCGACAGCTACGAGCAGTACTTC.

This clonotype was counted many times. The rearrangement links TRBV20-1 to TRBJ2-7; 9 bases fit TRBD2. Germline trimming cut 5 bases from V and 7 bases from J; bases unmatched to any gene: 12. Germline V gives CDR1 DFQATT, CDR2 SNEGSKA (reference sequence). The CDR3 length is 14 residues. The CDR3 protein is CSAQRSGGPGEQYF. DNA for the CDR3: TGCAGTGCTCAGAGGAGCGGGGGGCCGGGGGAGCAGTACTTC.

This clonotype has more than one count but fewer than ten. The chain has TRBV3-1 and TRBJ2-3; TRBD1 aligns across 7 bases. The V and J ends lost 2 bases and 0 bases, in that order; junction bases with no gene match: 5. The CDR3 runs 16 residues. The germline V gene has CDR1 LGHDT and CDR2 YNNKEL (reference sequence). The CDR3 loop reads CASSQPTGPSTDTQYF. DNA for the CDR3: TGTGCCAGCAGCCAACCGACAGGGCCGAGCACAGATACGCAGTATTTT.

This sequence joins TRBV28 and TRBJ1-6; unclear D gene. The germline V gene has CDR1 MDHEN and CDR2 SYDVKM. The CDR3 totals 13 residues. Trimming removed 6 bases from V and 10 bases from J, with 13 bases in between. CDR3 in DNA: TGTGCCAGCAGGAGGGCCCTGGGGTCACCCCTCCACTTT. Residues: CASRRALGSPLHF.

Ten or more counts support this clonotype. This rearrangement joins TRBV29-1 to TRBJ2-7, with D perhaps TRBD1 or TRBD2 (6 bases each). Germline loops: CDR1 SQVTM, CDR2 ANQGSEA. The ends were cut back, 6 bases at V and 1 base at J, with 10 bases in the middle. The CDR3 sequence is 12 residues long. This CDR3 is CSVGGRSYEQYF. The CDR3, as DNA: TGCAGCGTAGGGGGGCGGTCCTACGAGCAGTACTTC.